This T cell receptor (beta chain) is from a study of cytotoxic CD8 clonotypes in ibrutinib-treated CLL. Study-wide results and limits: Sampling times, which were not matched between the groups, differed between sustained-remission patients and progressing patients.

V was trimmed by 4 bases and J by 8 bases, leaving 8 bases between them. The germline gives CDR1 MGHRA, CDR2 YSYEKL. This CDR3 is 12 amino acids long. The data were produced by immunoSEQ multiplex PCR, yet TCRdb's version contains in-frame clones alone and is incomplete. This sample yields about 270,000 clones, of which 70% to 80% are seen a single time; about 5.8% belongs to the top ten. In its sample, this clone was seen a few times. The target antigen is unknown. This chain joins TRBV4-1 and TRBJ1-4, with D uncertain. This receptor was obtained from a human donor with chronic lymphocytic leukemia. The sample here was PBMCs, taken at disease progression, from a patient treated with ibrutinib. The CDR3: CASSLAQEKLFF. CDR3 coding DNA: TGCGCCAGCAGCCTAGCACAGGAAAAACTGTTTTTT.